These 16 T cell receptor beta chains share one sample of origin, sequenced in a study of CD8 T cells in Susac syndrome. Reverse transcription used about 0.45 to 1 ug RNA and random hexamers. TCRdb reprocessed the immunoSEQ multiplex PCR reads via MiXCR and lists one record per CDR3 protein. Of some 190,000 distinct CDR3 sequences in the sample, 85% to 95% were seen once. Sequencing was carried out using CD4+ T cells from PBMCs. Receptor source: a human donor with Susac syndrome.

The chain is built from TRBV7-9 and TRBJ2-1; TRBD1 aligns across 9 bases. Germline V CDR1 and CDR2: SEHNR, FQNEAQ (reference sequence). The ends lost 4 bases at V and 7 bases at J; junction bases unmatched: 11. The length of the CDR3 is 16 residues. CDR3 residues: CASSSRAGQGRNEQFF. CDR3 DNA: TGTGCCAGCAGCTCTAGGGCGGGACAGGGTCGTAATGAGCAGTTCTTC.

V is TRBV18 and J is TRBJ2-2, with D unresolved. This CDR3 is built from 14 residues. V lost 6 bases to trimming and J lost 0 bases, with 8 bases between them. The germline CDR1 and CDR2 sequences are KGHSH and LQKENI. CDR3 nucleotide sequence: TGTGCCAGCTCCCGGTCCGCGAACACCGGGGAGCTGTTTTTT. Translating it yields CASSRSANTGELFF. Drawing the rest from reference TRBV18 and TRBJ2-2, the complete variable domain is NAGVMQNPRHLVRRRGQEARLRCSPMKGHSHVYWYRQLPEEGLKFMVYLQKENIIDESGMPKERFSAEFPKEGPSILRIQQVVRGDSAAYFCASSRSANTGELFFGEGSRLTVL.

The chain joins TRBV30 to TRBJ1-3; TRBD1 matches 10 bases. Germline lookup yields CDR1 GTSNPN and CDR2 SVGIG (reference sequence). The CDR3 extends over 17 amino acids. With 1 base clipped from V and 4 bases from J, the junction kept 10 bases outside the gene matches. The CDR3 DNA reads as TGTGCCTGGAGTGGGGGGACAGGGGAAGGATTGGGAAACACCATATATTTT. Its protein product is CAWSGGTGEGLGNTIYF.

The V gene is TRBV20-1, the J gene TRBJ2-5; D remains ambiguous. CDR3 length equals 15 residues. The germline CDR1 and CDR2 sequences are DFQATT and SNEGSKA (reference sequence). V was clipped by 0 bases and J by 1 base, with 12 bases between them. The CDR3 protein is CSARDHSQLQETQYF. In nucleotides, the CDR3 is TGCAGTGCTAGAGATCACTCGCAACTCCAAGAGACCCAGTACTTC.

The chain links TRBV20-1 to TRBJ2-7, with D unresolved. This CDR3 spans 11 amino acids. V was pared by 5 bases and J by 2 bases, with 7 bases between. CDR1 and CDR2 from the germline V gene are DFQATT and SNEGSKA (reference sequence). CDR3 DNA sequence: TGCAGTGCTCACACGGCCTACGAGCAGTACTTC. This encodes CSAHTAYEQYF.

This rearrangement joins TRBV3-1 to TRBJ2-3; D remains ambiguous. Germline CDR1 and CDR2: LGHDT and YNNKEL (reference sequence). The CDR3 is 13 residues long. V was pared by 7 bases and J by 1 base, with 9 bases between. In nucleotides, the CDR3 is TGTGCCAGCACCCGTGGCCGCACAGATACGCAGTATTTT. Translated, it gives CASTRGRTDTQYF.

The rearrangement uses TRBV12-3 or TRBV12-4 and TRBJ1-1; no firm D call. The CDR3 is 11 amino acids. The V gene lost 3 bases and the J gene lost 6 bases, with 5 bases spanning the gap. CDR3 amino acids: CASSFLSEAFF. CDR3 nucleotide sequence: TGTGCCAGCAGTTTTCTTTCTGAAGCTTTCTTT.

This clonotype was counted a single time. The rearrangement uses TRBV4-2 and TRBJ2-3; D may be TRBD1 or TRBD2 (5 bases each). V was shortened by 0 bases and J by 10 bases, with 14 bases between the two germline ends. This CDR3 spans 14 amino acids. Germline loops: CDR1 LGHNA, CDR2 YNFKEQ. CDR3 bases: TGTGCCAGCAGCCAAGATACCAGGGAGCAGGCGCAGTATTTT. Its translation: CASSQDTREQAQYF.

This chain joins TRBV9 and TRBJ1-1; D possibly corresponds to TRBD1 (5 bases). Per germline, CDR1 SGDLS and CDR2 YYNGEE. This CDR3 is built from 13 residues. V was trimmed by 6 bases and J by 1 base, leaving 10 bases between them. Here the CDR3 reads CASTPRGNTEAFF. The CDR3 region has the DNA TGTGCCAGCACCCCGAGGGGGAACACTGAAGCTTTCTTT.

The chain has TRBV2 and TRBJ2-1; the D call may be TRBD1 or TRBD2 (5 bases each). V was shortened by 7 bases and J by 8 bases, with 21 bases between the two germline ends. Germline CDR1 and CDR2: SNHLY and FYNNEI. The CDR3 totals 15 residues. The CDR3 nucleotides are TGTGCCAGCAATTTAGGACTCCCTCAAGGGGATGAGCAGTTCTTC. It is translated as CASNLGLPQGDEQFF.

The J gene is TRBJ2-1, the V gene TRBV27; D is possibly TRBD2 (6 bases). This CDR3 is 16 amino acids long. V was trimmed by 5 bases and J by 9 bases, leaving 23 bases between them. The germline V gene encodes CDR1 MNHEY and CDR2 SMNVEV (reference sequence). The CDR3 protein is CASSPTWGSRGSEQFF. The CDR3 DNA sequence: TGTGCCAGCAGTCCAACGTGGGGGTCACGGGGGAGTGAGCAGTTCTTC.

The chain joins TRBV25-1 to TRBJ1-2, with D unresolved. Between the trimmed V and J ends, which lost 3 bases and 4 bases, there was a span of 12 bases. CDR1 MGHDK and CDR2 SYGVNS come from the germline V gene. The CDR3 totals 14 residues. Written as DNA, the CDR3 is TGTGCCAGCAGTGATCCGGGTATTACCTATGGCTACACCTTC. It encodes CASSDPGITYGYTF.

This clonotype showed up just a few times. This rearrangement joins TRBV4-3 to TRBJ2-2; TRBD1 matches at 8 bases. The CDR3 spans 15 residues. V was clipped by 1 base and J by 8 bases; unmatched bases: 6. The germline CDR1 and CDR2 sequences are LGHNA and YSLEER. The CDR3 DNA sequence: TGCGCCAGCAGCCAAGTCTCCAGGGGGCGGGGGGAGCTGTTTTTT. Translation gives CASSQVSRGRGELFF.

The gene calls are TRBV20-1 and TRBJ2-3; 14 bases are a match to TRBD2. The junction had 8 bases not matched to a gene; V was cut back by 5 bases and J by 7 bases. The CDR3 spans 15 residues. Germline CDR1 reads DFQATT; CDR2 reads SNEGSKA (reference sequence). CDR3 sequence reads: CSAPAGTSGGYTQYF. The CDR3, as DNA: TGCAGTGCTCCAGCCGGGACTAGCGGGGGCTATACGCAGTATTTT.

In its sample, this clonotype was seen once. The V call is TRBV25-1, the J call TRBJ2-5; D is unresolved. This CDR3 spans 13 amino acids. The V end lost 1 base, the J end lost 0 bases, and 3 bases lay between the germline ends. The germline CDR1 and CDR2 sequences are MGHDK and SYGVNS. The CDR3 DNA reads as TGTGCCAGCAGTGAATCATACCAAGAGACCCAGTACTTC. Translating it yields CASSESYQETQYF.

In its sample, this clonotype was seen a few times. J is TRBJ1-1 and V is TRBV19; TRBD1 matches at 7 bases. The V gene's germline CDR1 is LNHDA and CDR2 SQIVND (reference sequence). With V trimmed by 5 bases and J by 1 base, 1 base remained unmatched. CDR3 length: 13 residues. As DNA, the CDR3 is TGTGCCAGTAGTGGGACAGCGAACACTGAAGCTTTCTTT. Its protein is CASSGTANTEAFF.